These 17 T cell receptor beta chains were sequenced from one sample in a study of T-cell reconstitution after alpha-beta-depleted transplantation in children. Construction of the TCRbeta library involved unique molecular identifiers. TCRdb re-called the PCR reads with MiXCR, one entry per CDR3 protein. Among roughly 610,000 distinct CDR3 sequences listed, approximately 10% were seen once. Here the sequenced sample was PBMCs from the stem cell graft donor, taken from the stem cell graft. All receptors come from a human donor who donated a stem cell graft to a child with acute myeloid leukemia.

A few counts support this clonotype. The chain joins TRBV2 to TRBJ2-2; D not certain. The length of the CDR3 is 12 residues. From germline, CDR1 is SNHLY and CDR2 FYNNEI. Trimming pared 8 bases from V and 4 bases from J, leaving 8 bases between. As DNA, the CDR3 is TGTGCCAGCCGAGTTAGCACCGGGGAGCTGTTTTTT. Amino acids: CASRVSTGELFF.

J is TRBJ1-2 and V is TRBV29-1; no definite D call. Germline V gene sequence: CDR1 SQVTM, CDR2 ANQGSEA. This CDR3 comprises 9 residues. V was shortened by 7 bases and J by 6 bases, with 6 bases between the two germline ends. CDR3 sequence: CSADDGYTF. CDR3 coding DNA: TGCAGCGCCGACGATGGCTACACCTTC.

This chain connects TRBV20-1 to TRBJ2-7; TRBD2 matches 10 bases. The V and J ends lost 3 bases and 4 bases, in that order; junction bases with no gene match: 12. Germline values: CDR1 DFQATT, CDR2 SNEGSKA (reference sequence). CDR3 length: 16 residues. CDR3 DNA: TGCAGTGCTAGGGGGCTAGCGGGAGTCCTCAGATACGAGCAGTACTTC. It translates to CSARGLAGVLRYEQYF.

V is TRBV20-1 and J is TRBJ2-7; D remains ambiguous. Trimming left V 0 bases short and J 0 bases short, with 6 bases between. Germline CDR1 DFQATT, CDR2 SNEGSKA (reference sequence). This CDR3 is built from 13 residues. CDR3 residues: CSARDIFSYEQYF. The CDR3 DNA follows: TGCAGTGCTAGAGACATCTTCTCCTACGAGCAGTACTTC.

The chain has TRBV29-1 and TRBJ2-1; a weak D match, TRBD1 (8 bases). Between the trimmed V and J ends, which lost 3 bases and 6 bases, there was a span of 15 bases. Germline CDR1 SQVTM, CDR2 ANQGSEA. The CDR3 length is 14 residues. The chain's CDR3 is CSVEIQGGPNEQFF. The CDR3 coding sequence is TGCAGCGTTGAGATACAGGGGGGGCCCAATGAGCAGTTCTTC.

This clonotype was detected a few times. V gene TRBV12-3 or TRBV12-4 combines with J gene TRBJ2-7, with 9 nucleotides matching TRBD2. V lost 1 base and J lost 6; bases outside the gene matches: 1. The CDR3 is made up of 13 amino acids. The CDR3 protein is CASSLGGRGEQYF. DNA for the CDR3: TGTGCCAGCAGTTTAGGCGGGAGGGGCGAGCAGTACTTC.

This clonotype came up many times. This chain connects TRBV29-1 to TRBJ2-1; the match to TRBD2 covers 9 bases. Per the germline V gene, CDR1 is SQVTM and CDR2 is ANQGSEA. The junction had 6 bases not matched to a gene; V was cut back by 1 base and J by 11 bases. The CDR3 is 13 residues long. CDR3 amino acids: CSVEGRLAGKQFF. The CDR3 DNA reads TGCAGCGTTGAAGGGCGGCTAGCGGGAAAGCAGTTCTTC.

In this sample, this clonotype turned up many times. The chain is built from TRBV5-1 and TRBJ2-3, with 12 bases fitting TRBD2. The CDR3 covers 17 residues. V was clipped by 4 bases and J by 5 bases; unmatched bases: 11. Per germline, CDR1 SGHRS and CDR2 YFSETQ. The CDR3 loop is CASSPVPGLAGKDTQYF. In DNA, the CDR3 is TGCGCCAGCAGCCCGGTGCCAGGACTAGCGGGAAAAGATACGCAGTATTTT.

At least ten counts were recorded for this clonotype. V is TRBV20-1 and J is TRBJ2-1; 11 nucleotides agree with TRBD2. Losses at the gene ends were 4 bases for V and 4 bases for J; bases not matched to a gene: 9. CDR3 length equals 16 residues. In germline, CDR1 is DFQATT, CDR2 SNEGSKA (reference sequence). The CDR3 region has the DNA TGCAGTGCTATTTCACCCGGGACTAGCGGATACAATGAGCAGTTCTTC. It codes for CSAISPGTSGYNEQFF.

The table lists this clonotype with a few counts. The V gene is TRBV3-1, the J gene TRBJ2-2, with TRBD1 as a possible D gene (6 bases). V was trimmed by 3 bases and J by 1 base, leaving 9 bases between them. The CDR3 totals 15 residues. Germline CDR1 is LGHDT and CDR2 is YNNKEL (reference sequence). The CDR3 sequence is CASSHGQRNTGELFF. CDR3 nucleotide sequence: TGTGCCAGCAGCCACGGACAGCGGAACACCGGGGAGCTGTTTTTT. The full variable domain, rest sourced from reference TRBV3-1 and TRBJ2-2, is DTAVSQTPKYLVTQMGNDKSIKCEQNLGHDTMYWYKQDSKKFLKIMFSYNNKELIINETVPNRFSPKSPDKAHLNLHINSLELGDSAVYFCASSHGQRNTGELFFGEGSRLTVL.

This clonotype was detected many times. The chain joins TRBV29-1 to TRBJ2-2, with 13 bases aligning to TRBD2. V lost 4 bases to trimming and J lost 3 bases; unmatched junction nucleotides: 8. Germline CDR1 reads SQVTM; CDR2 reads ANQGSEA. The CDR3 consists of 17 residues. This chain's CDR3 is CSVGTSGSWSYTGELFF. In DNA form, the CDR3 reads TGCAGCGTTGGGACTAGCGGGAGTTGGTCATACACCGGGGAGCTGTTTTTT.

This clonotype was seen a handful of times. V usage is TRBV29-1 and J usage is TRBJ2-3; either TRBD1 or TRBD2 may supply D (5 bases each). The V end was cut by 6 bases, the J end by 5 bases, with 21 bases between. Germline V gives CDR1 SQVTM, CDR2 ANQGSEA. The CDR3 totals 15 residues. The CDR3 here is CSVVRGEAREDTQYF. DNA of the CDR3: TGCAGCGTCGTAAGGGGAGAAGCTCGGGAAGATACGCAGTATTTT.

There are many counts of this clonotype. The chain combines TRBV4-2 with TRBJ2-3, with 7 nucleotides matching TRBD1. V lost 4 bases, J lost 5 bases, and 3 bases stayed unmatched. The CDR3 extends over 13 amino acids. Germline CDR1 LGHNA, CDR2 YNFKEQ. CDR3 bases: TGTGCCAGCAGCCCTACAGGGGTAGATACGCAGTATTTT. Its protein product is CASSPTGVDTQYF.

There are many counts of this clonotype. V and J are TRBV11-2 and TRBJ2-1; D tentatively fits TRBD1 or TRBD2 (5 bases each). Trimming pared 7 bases from V and 2 bases from J, leaving 18 bases between. CDR1 and CDR2 (germline): SGHAT, FQNNGV. This CDR3 has 16 residues. For the CDR3, the DNA is TGTGCCAGCACCCTCGGGACCATCAAACCCTACAATGAGCAGTTCTTC. Its translation: CASTLGTIKPYNEQFF.

This clonotype was observed at least ten times. The chain recombines TRBV12-3 or TRBV12-4 with TRBJ2-2, with 9 bases that match TRBD1. CDR3 length: 14 residues. Trimming at V came to 7 bases and at J to 1 base, leaving 1 base not matched to a gene. The CDR3 here is CASKGQGNTGELFF. In DNA form, the CDR3 reads TGTGCCAGCAAGGGACAGGGGAACACCGGGGAGCTGTTTTTT.

The table lists this clonotype with many counts. This chain joins TRBV29-1 and TRBJ2-7; the match to TRBD2 covers 7 bases. Germline V CDR1 and CDR2: SQVTM, ANQGSEA. This CDR3 contains 14 residues. V lost 7 bases, J lost 3 bases, and 12 bases stayed unmatched. CDR3 amino acids: CSAQRGRGNYEQYF. The CDR3 DNA reads as TGCAGCGCCCAGCGGGGCCGGGGGAACTACGAGCAGTACTTC.

The rearrangement uses TRBV7-2 and TRBJ2-7, with TRBD2 matching 7 bases. The ends lost 1 base at V and 6 bases at J; junction bases unmatched: 6. CDR3 length: 14 residues. Germline assignment: CDR1 SGHTA and CDR2 FQGNSA. The CDR3 protein is CASSLDAGEREQYF. The CDR3, as DNA: TGTGCCAGCAGCTTAGACGCGGGAGAGCGCGAGCAGTACTTC.